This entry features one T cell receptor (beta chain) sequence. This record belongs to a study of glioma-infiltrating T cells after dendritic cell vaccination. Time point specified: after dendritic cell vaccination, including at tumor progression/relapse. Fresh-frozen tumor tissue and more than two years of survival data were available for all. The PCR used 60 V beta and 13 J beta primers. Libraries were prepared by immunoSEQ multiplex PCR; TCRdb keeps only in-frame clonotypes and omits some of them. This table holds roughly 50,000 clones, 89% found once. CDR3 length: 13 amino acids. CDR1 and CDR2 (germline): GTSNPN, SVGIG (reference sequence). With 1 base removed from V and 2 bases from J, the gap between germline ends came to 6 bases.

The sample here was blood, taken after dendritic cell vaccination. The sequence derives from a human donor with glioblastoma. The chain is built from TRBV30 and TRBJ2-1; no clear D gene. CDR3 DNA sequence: TGTGCCTGGAGTGCCGCAGCCTACAATGAGCAGTTCTTC. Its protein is CAWSAAAYNEQFF.